The rows below give T cell receptor beta chains drawn from one sample of a study of Graves' ophthalmopathy and Graves' hyperthyroidism. Using its own MiXCR run on the multiplex PCR reads, TCRdb lists one record per CDR3 protein. The sample records hundreds of thousands of distinct CDR3 sequences, 20% to 25% being singletons. The sequenced material came from peripheral blood. Receptors originate from a woman in her 50s with Graves' ophthalmopathy. The CDR3 runs from the conserved cysteine through the conserved F or W. The D gene is left open where the match is weak. Not every row has a clone size; where given, it reads once, few, many or a size class.

abundance: many; d_gene: .; j_gene: TRBJ1-5; v_gene: TRBV2; CDR3nt: TGTGCCAGCAGTGAATATGGGGGGAATCAGCCCCAGCATTTT; CDR3aa: CASSEYGGNQPQHF
abundance: many; d_gene: .; j_gene: TRBJ2-7; v_gene: TRBV29-1; CDR3nt: TGCAGCGTTGACATGGGGGCCTACGAGCAGTACTTC; CDR3aa: CSVDMGAYEQYF
abundance: many; d_gene: .; j_gene: TRBJ2-7; v_gene: TRBV30; CDR3nt: TGTGCCTGGAGAGCGTTCGTAAGCTCCTACGAGCAGTACTTC; CDR3aa: CAWRAFVSSYEQYF
abundance: once; d_gene: .; j_gene: TRBJ1-1; v_gene: TRBV12-3/TRBV12-4; CDR3nt: TGTGCCAGCAGCACACGGCTTGTTACTGAAGCTTTCTTT; CDR3aa: CASSTRLVTEAFF
abundance: many; d_gene: .; j_gene: TRBJ2-1; v_gene: TRBV6-2/TRBV6-3; CDR3nt: TGTGCCAGCAGTCACTTAGACAGCTACAATGAGCAGTTCTTC; CDR3aa: CASSHLDSYNEQFF
abundance: many; d_gene: .; j_gene: TRBJ1-5; v_gene: TRBV6-1; CDR3nt: TGTGCCAGCAGTGAATTGACGAGCAATCAGCCCCAGCATTTT; CDR3aa: CASSELTSNQPQHF
abundance: few; d_gene: .; j_gene: TRBJ1-5; v_gene: TRBV28; CDR3nt: TGTGCCAGCAGTTTCGGGGGGCAGGCCAATCAGCCCCAGCATTTT; CDR3aa: CASSFGGQANQPQHF
abundance: many; d_gene: .; j_gene: TRBJ1-1; v_gene: TRBV29-1; CDR3nt: TGCAGCGCCGGATGGGCAGGGACTGAAGCTTTCTTT; CDR3aa: CSAGWAGTEAFF
abundance: few; d_gene: TRBD2; j_gene: TRBJ2-7; v_gene: TRBV12-5; CDR3nt: TGTGCTAGTGGGCCACTAGCGGTTGCCTACGAGCAGTACTTC; CDR3aa: CASGPLAVAYEQYF
abundance: many; d_gene: TRBD1; j_gene: TRBJ2-7; v_gene: TRBV5-1; CDR3nt: TGCGCCAGCAGCTTGGAAGGGGGCAACGAGCAGTACTTC; CDR3aa: CASSLEGGNEQYF
abundance: .; d_gene: .; j_gene: TRBJ2-7; v_gene: TRBV4-2; CDR3nt: TGTGCCAGCAGCCAACTAGAGGCGAGGAACCTCTACGAGCAGTACTTC; CDR3aa: CASSQLEARNLYEQYF
abundance: many; d_gene: .; j_gene: TRBJ1-1; v_gene: TRBV6-2/TRBV6-3; CDR3nt: TGTGCCAGCAGTTACTCGTGGGGTGGGACTGAAGCTTTCTTT; CDR3aa: CASSYSWGGTEAFF
abundance: many; d_gene: TRBD1; j_gene: TRBJ1-1; v_gene: TRBV10-3; CDR3nt: TGTGCCACCGACAGGGGAGGGGACACTGAAGCTTTCTTT; CDR3aa: CATDRGGDTEAFF
abundance: few; d_gene: .; j_gene: TRBJ2-5; v_gene: TRBV4-1; CDR3nt: TGCGCCAGCAGCAATGGACGGCAGGGCGAGACCCAGTACTTC; CDR3aa: CASSNGRQGETQYF
abundance: many; d_gene: .; j_gene: TRBJ2-5; v_gene: TRBV19; CDR3nt: TGTGCCAGTAGCCAAGGTTGGGAGACCCAGTACTTC; CDR3aa: CASSQGWETQYF
abundance: .; d_gene: .; j_gene: TRBJ2-5; v_gene: TRBV6-2/TRBV6-3; CDR3nt: TGTGCCAGCAGTTACGCCCTAGCGTGGGAGACCCAGTACTTC; CDR3aa: CASSYALAWETQYF
abundance: many; d_gene: TRBD2; j_gene: TRBJ2-4; v_gene: TRBV28; CDR3nt: TGTGCCAGCAGCTTACGTGGTAGCGGGACCAAAAACATTCAGTACTTC; CDR3aa: CASSLRGSGTKNIQYF
abundance: .; d_gene: .; j_gene: TRBJ1-5; v_gene: TRBV15; CDR3nt: TGTGCCACCAGCAGAGATCGCGGGGGCGGTCAGCCCCAGCATTTT; CDR3aa: CATSRDRGGGQPQHF
abundance: .; d_gene: .; j_gene: TRBJ2-5; v_gene: TRBV15; CDR3nt: TGTGCCACCAGCACTCGGACCAGCTATGGGAAAGAGACCCAGTACTTC; CDR3aa: CATSTRTSYGKETQYF
abundance: many; d_gene: .; j_gene: TRBJ1-2; v_gene: TRBV20-1; CDR3nt: TGCAGTGCCCCATCGGGCCTCAAGGGAGGCTACACCTTC; CDR3aa: CSAPSGLKGGYTF
abundance: .; d_gene: .; j_gene: TRBJ2-5; v_gene: TRBV11-2; CDR3nt: TGTGCCAGCAGCTCACCCGGGGCCGGAGAGACCCAGTACTTC; CDR3aa: CASSSPGAGETQYF
abundance: many; d_gene: .; j_gene: TRBJ1-1; v_gene: TRBV25-1; CDR3nt: TGTGCCAGCAAGCGGGCCACGAACACTGAAGCTTTCTTT; CDR3aa: CASKRATNTEAFF
abundance: many; d_gene: .; j_gene: TRBJ1-5; v_gene: TRBV2; CDR3nt: TGTGCCAGCAGTGTGGGCAGTCATAGCAATCAGCCCCAGCATTTT; CDR3aa: CASSVGSHSNQPQHF
abundance: .; d_gene: .; j_gene: TRBJ2-7; v_gene: TRBV20-1; CDR3nt: TGCAGTGCTAGAGGGGCTGTACTCTCCTACGAGCAGTACTTC; CDR3aa: CSARGAVLSYEQYF
abundance: many; d_gene: .; j_gene: TRBJ1-5; v_gene: TRBV28; CDR3nt: TGTGCCAGCAGTCACGCCGCGGGACTTTATAGCAATCAGCCCCAGCATTTT; CDR3aa: CASSHAAGLYSNQPQHF
abundance: many; d_gene: .; j_gene: TRBJ1-2; v_gene: TRBV20-1; CDR3nt: TGCAGTGCTGAAGACCGTGCGGGGAATGGCTACACCTTC; CDR3aa: CSAEDRAGNGYTF
abundance: many; d_gene: .; j_gene: TRBJ1-1; v_gene: TRBV30; CDR3nt: .; CDR3aa: CAWSRAGQGGETFF
abundance: few; d_gene: TRBD2; j_gene: TRBJ2-3; v_gene: TRBV6-1; CDR3nt: TGTGCCAGCAGTGGAGTAGCGGGAGTTGCAGATACGCAGTATTTT; CDR3aa: CASSGVAGVADTQYF
abundance: many; d_gene: TRBD1; j_gene: TRBJ1-2; v_gene: TRBV6-1; CDR3nt: TGTGCCAGCAGTGAGGAGGGACAGGGCTACTATGGCTACACCTTC; CDR3aa: CASSEEGQGYYGYTF
abundance: .; d_gene: .; j_gene: TRBJ2-1; v_gene: TRBV9; CDR3nt: TGTGCCAGCAGCTTTACCGAGGAAAAAGGGTCCGAGCAGTTCTTC; CDR3aa: CASSFTEEKGSEQFF
abundance: many; d_gene: .; j_gene: TRBJ2-2; v_gene: TRBV24-1; CDR3nt: TGTGCCACCAAGGGGACGATGAACACCGGGGAGCTGTTTTTT; CDR3aa: CATKGTMNTGELFF
abundance: many; d_gene: .; j_gene: TRBJ2-7; v_gene: TRBV20-1; CDR3nt: TGCAGCGCTAGAGTGAGCGTAAACAGGGAGCAGTACTTC; CDR3aa: CSARVSVNREQYF
abundance: .; d_gene: TRBD1; j_gene: TRBJ1-2; v_gene: TRBV28; CDR3nt: TGTGCCAGCAGTTCGGACAGGGGGCGAGATAACTATGGCTACACCTTC; CDR3aa: CASSSDRGRDNYGYTF
abundance: .; d_gene: TRBD1; j_gene: TRBJ1-5; v_gene: TRBV27; CDR3nt: TGTGCCAGCAGAGACAGGGGGCCTGTTCAGCCCCAGCATTTT; CDR3aa: CASRDRGPVQPQHF
abundance: few; d_gene: TRBD1; j_gene: TRBJ2-2; v_gene: TRBV24-1; CDR3nt: TGTGCCAGCAGTAGACCGGGACAGAGAACCGGGGAGCTGTTTTTT; CDR3aa: CASSRPGQRTGELFF
abundance: many; d_gene: TRBD2; j_gene: TRBJ2-6; v_gene: TRBV30; CDR3nt: TGTGCCTGGAGTGCCGGGGGGTGGTCGGCTGGGGCCAACGTCCTGACTTTC; CDR3aa: CAWSAGGWSAGANVLTF
abundance: many; d_gene: .; j_gene: TRBJ1-3; v_gene: TRBV3-1; CDR3nt: TGTGCCAGCAGCCAAAATCTAGACGGCACCATATATTTT; CDR3aa: CASSQNLDGTIYF
abundance: many; d_gene: TRBD1; j_gene: TRBJ2-7; v_gene: TRBV6-5; CDR3nt: TGTGCCAGCAGTTATGACAGGGATGGGACCGAGCAGTACTTC; CDR3aa: CASSYDRDGTEQYF
abundance: many; d_gene: TRBD2; j_gene: TRBJ2-7; v_gene: TRBV6-2/TRBV6-3; CDR3nt: TGTGCCAGCAGTTACGATTTGTTCGGTCTCCAACTAGCGGCGACCTACGAGCAGTACTTC; CDR3aa: CASSYDLFGLQLAATYEQYF
abundance: many; d_gene: .; j_gene: TRBJ2-3; v_gene: TRBV12-3/TRBV12-4; CDR3nt: TGTGCCAGCAGTCTAAGCGAGGGGAGGGATACGCAGTATTTT; CDR3aa: CASSLSEGRDTQYF
abundance: .; d_gene: TRBD1; j_gene: TRBJ2-5; v_gene: TRBV4-3; CDR3nt: TGCGCCAGCAGCCAAGATCTTGACAGGGGAGAGACCCAGTACTTC; CDR3aa: CASSQDLDRGETQYF
abundance: few; d_gene: .; j_gene: TRBJ1-4; v_gene: TRBV15; CDR3nt: TGTGCCACCAGCACCGGGGAGGGGGGCACTAATGAAAAACTGTTTTTT; CDR3aa: CATSTGEGGTNEKLFF
abundance: once; d_gene: .; j_gene: TRBJ2-5; v_gene: TRBV15; CDR3nt: TGTGCCACCAGCAGAGCGGGCCGATTGGAGACCCAGTACTTC; CDR3aa: CATSRAGRLETQYF
abundance: many; d_gene: .; j_gene: TRBJ1-1; v_gene: TRBV20-1; CDR3nt: TGCAGTGCTAGGCAGGGCCCCTTGAACACTGAAGCTTTCTTT; CDR3aa: CSARQGPLNTEAFF
abundance: .; d_gene: .; j_gene: TRBJ1-2; v_gene: TRBV5-1; CDR3nt: TGCGCCAGCAGCTTCGGGGACGCCGGCTATGGCTACACCTTC; CDR3aa: CASSFGDAGYGYTF
abundance: many; d_gene: TRBD1; j_gene: TRBJ2-7; v_gene: TRBV14; CDR3nt: TGTGCCAGCAGCCAACCGGGGACAGGGGGATCCTACGAGCAGTACTTC; CDR3aa: CASSQPGTGGSYEQYF
abundance: many; d_gene: .; j_gene: TRBJ1-2; v_gene: TRBV3-1; CDR3nt: TGTGCCAGCAGCCAAGATTCGGTGAACTATGGCTACACCTTC; CDR3aa: CASSQDSVNYGYTF
abundance: .; d_gene: .; j_gene: TRBJ1-2; v_gene: TRBV6-4; CDR3nt: TGTGCCACCCCGTGGTACGGATTTGGCTACATCTTC; CDR3aa: CATPWYGFGYIF
abundance: many; d_gene: .; j_gene: TRBJ2-6; v_gene: TRBV29-1; CDR3nt: TGCAGCGTTCGGGACGTGTTAAATGGGGCCAACGTCCTGACTTTC; CDR3aa: CSVRDVLNGANVLTF
abundance: many; d_gene: TRBD2; j_gene: TRBJ2-7; v_gene: TRBV6-5; CDR3nt: TGTGCCAGCAGAAGGACTAGCGTAATCCACGAGCAGTACTTC; CDR3aa: CASRRTSVIHEQYF
abundance: many; d_gene: .; j_gene: TRBJ2-6; v_gene: TRBV5-1; CDR3nt: TGCGCCAGCAGCTTCGGCCAGGCCCGGGCCAACGTCCTGACTTTC; CDR3aa: CASSFGQARANVLTF
abundance: many; d_gene: .; j_gene: TRBJ1-2; v_gene: TRBV5-6; CDR3nt: TGTGCCAGCAGCTACAACAGGGACTACACCTTC; CDR3aa: CASSYNRDYTF
abundance: .; d_gene: .; j_gene: TRBJ1-2; v_gene: TRBV6-5; CDR3nt: TGTGCCAGCAGTTACTCTCATGGCGGCAACTATGGCTACATCTTC; CDR3aa: CASSYSHGGNYGYIF
abundance: many; d_gene: .; j_gene: TRBJ1-5; v_gene: TRBV5-1; CDR3nt: TGCGCCAGCAGCTTGGATGGCAACAATCAGCCCCAGCATTTT; CDR3aa: CASSLDGNNQPQHF
abundance: many; d_gene: TRBD2; j_gene: TRBJ2-7; v_gene: TRBV11-1; CDR3nt: TGTGCCAGCAGCCCCAGGCTAATGGCGGGAGGGGCCTACGAGCAGTACTTC; CDR3aa: CASSPRLMAGGAYEQYF
abundance: .; d_gene: TRBD1; j_gene: TRBJ2-7; v_gene: TRBV28; CDR3nt: TGTGCCAGCAGTAAATGGACAGGGGGAGCCTACGAGCAGTACTTC; CDR3aa: CASSKWTGGAYEQYF
abundance: many; d_gene: .; j_gene: TRBJ1-1; v_gene: TRBV20-1; CDR3nt: TGCAGTGCTAGAGGGCTGGGGAACACTGAAGCTTTCTTT; CDR3aa: CSARGLGNTEAFF
abundance: medium-sized; d_gene: .; j_gene: TRBJ1-5; v_gene: TRBV12-3/TRBV12-4; CDR3nt: TGTGCCAGCAGTATGCAGGGGATAGGGCCCCAGCATTTT; CDR3aa: CASSMQGIGPQHF
abundance: .; d_gene: .; j_gene: TRBJ2-5; v_gene: TRBV2; CDR3nt: TGTGCCATCGGTGGGAGGGAGACCCAGTACTTC; CDR3aa: CAIGGRETQYF
abundance: .; d_gene: TRBD1; j_gene: TRBJ1-6; v_gene: TRBV7-2; CDR3nt: TGTGCCAGCAGCATAAGGACAGGGGGCAATTCACCCCTCCACTTT; CDR3aa: CASSIRTGGNSPLHF